The 3 T cell receptor beta chains below all came from one sample that was sequenced in a study of PD-L1 blockade in urothelial cancer. Noted time point: pretreatment peripheral blood. Assay: immunoSEQ multiplex PCR; the TCRdb copy retains only in-frame clones and omits some. Here the sample spans tens of thousands of clones, 84% being singletons. The sequences come from PBMCs, collected around atezolizumab (anti-PD-L1) treatment. All receptors come from a woman between 65 and 79 years old with urothelial cancer.

The V and J genes are TRBV4-2 and TRBJ1-6, with D unresolved. V gave up 1 base and J gave up 4 bases, with 14 bases separating them. The CDR3 length is 17 residues. Per germline, CDR1 LGHNA and CDR2 YNFKEQ. CDR3 DNA sequence: TGTGCCAGCAGCCAAGGGACTGTACGGATATATAATTCACCCCTCCACTTT. As protein: CASSQGTVRIYNSPLHF.

The chain employs TRBV29-1 and TRBJ2-5; 15 bases fit TRBD2. The germline V gene has CDR1 SQVTM and CDR2 ANQGSEA. This CDR3 is built from 15 residues. Germline trimming cut 6 bases from V and 4 bases from J; bases unmatched to any gene: 6. The CDR3 loop reads CSVGGLAGGRETQYF. Here the CDR3 DNA reads TGCAGCGTGGGTGGACTAGCGGGAGGGCGAGAGACCCAGTACTTC. The entire variable domain, with the rest obtained from reference TRBV29-1 and TRBJ2-5, is as follows: SAVISQKPSRDICQRGTSLTIQCQVDSQVTMMFWYRQQPGQSLTLIATANQGSEATYESGFVIDKFPISRPNLTFSTLTVSNMSPEDSSIYLCSVGGLAGGRETQYFGPGTRLLVL.

The J gene is TRBJ2-1, the V gene TRBV18; 11 bases fit TRBD2. The V gene's germline CDR1 is KGHSH and CDR2 LQKENI. The CDR3 sequence is 16 residues long. V lost 3 bases, J lost 6 bases, and 7 bases stayed unmatched. CDR3 bases: TGTGCCAGCTCACCCCCCGGGACTAGCGGAATCAATGAGCAGTTCTTC. Translating it yields CASSPPGTSGINEQFF.